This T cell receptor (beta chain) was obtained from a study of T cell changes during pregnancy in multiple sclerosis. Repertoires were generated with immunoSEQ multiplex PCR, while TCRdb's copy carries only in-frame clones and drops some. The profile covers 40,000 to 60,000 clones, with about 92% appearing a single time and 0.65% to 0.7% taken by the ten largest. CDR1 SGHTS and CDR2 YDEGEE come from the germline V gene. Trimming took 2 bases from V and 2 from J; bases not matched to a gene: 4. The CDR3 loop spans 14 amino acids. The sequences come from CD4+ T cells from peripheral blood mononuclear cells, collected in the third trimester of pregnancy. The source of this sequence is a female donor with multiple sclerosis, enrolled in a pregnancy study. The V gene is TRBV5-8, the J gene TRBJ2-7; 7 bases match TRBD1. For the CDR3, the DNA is TGTGCCAGCAGCTTCCGGGACAGACCCTACGAGCAGTACTTC. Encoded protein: CASSFRDRPYEQYF.